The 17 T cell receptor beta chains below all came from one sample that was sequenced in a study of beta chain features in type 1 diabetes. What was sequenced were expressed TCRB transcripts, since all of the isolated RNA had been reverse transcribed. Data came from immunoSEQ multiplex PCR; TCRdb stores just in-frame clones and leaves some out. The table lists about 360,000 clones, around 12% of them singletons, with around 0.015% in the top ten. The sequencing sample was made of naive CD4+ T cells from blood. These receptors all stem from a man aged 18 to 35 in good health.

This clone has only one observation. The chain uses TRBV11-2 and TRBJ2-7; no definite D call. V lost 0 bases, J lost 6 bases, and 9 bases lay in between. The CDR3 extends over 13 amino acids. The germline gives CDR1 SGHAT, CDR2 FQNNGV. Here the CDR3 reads CASSLDLQTEQYF. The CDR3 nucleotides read TGTGCCAGCAGCTTAGATCTACAGACCGAGCAGTACTTC.

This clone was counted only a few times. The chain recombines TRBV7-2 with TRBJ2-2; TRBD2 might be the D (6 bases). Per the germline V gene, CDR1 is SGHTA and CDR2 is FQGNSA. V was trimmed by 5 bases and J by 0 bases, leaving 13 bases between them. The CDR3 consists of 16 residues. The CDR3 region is CASSPRGLPNTGELFF. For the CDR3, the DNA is TGTGCCAGCAGCCCCCGAGGACTACCGAACACCGGGGAGCTGTTTTTT.

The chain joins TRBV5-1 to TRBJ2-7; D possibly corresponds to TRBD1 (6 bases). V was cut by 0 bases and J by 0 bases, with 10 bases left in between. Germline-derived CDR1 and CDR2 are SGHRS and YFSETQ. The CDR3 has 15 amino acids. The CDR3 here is CASSLVQGSSYEQYF. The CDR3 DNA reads TGCGCCAGCAGCTTGGTTCAGGGGTCCTCCTACGAGCAGTACTTC.

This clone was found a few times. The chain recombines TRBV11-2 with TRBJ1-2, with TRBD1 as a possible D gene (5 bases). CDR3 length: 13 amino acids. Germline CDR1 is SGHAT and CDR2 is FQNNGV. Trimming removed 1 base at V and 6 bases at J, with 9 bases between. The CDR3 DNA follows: TGTGCCAGCAGCTTAGGCAGGGTCCATGGCTACACCTTC. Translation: CASSLGRVHGYTF.

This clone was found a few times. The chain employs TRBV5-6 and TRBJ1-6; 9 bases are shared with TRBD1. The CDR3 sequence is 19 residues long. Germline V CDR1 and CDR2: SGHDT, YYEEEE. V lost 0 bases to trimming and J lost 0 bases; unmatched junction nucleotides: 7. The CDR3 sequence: CASSLVQGAGSSYNSPLHF. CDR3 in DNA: TGTGCCAGCAGCTTGGTACAGGGGGCGGGGAGCTCCTATAATTCACCCCTCCACTTT.

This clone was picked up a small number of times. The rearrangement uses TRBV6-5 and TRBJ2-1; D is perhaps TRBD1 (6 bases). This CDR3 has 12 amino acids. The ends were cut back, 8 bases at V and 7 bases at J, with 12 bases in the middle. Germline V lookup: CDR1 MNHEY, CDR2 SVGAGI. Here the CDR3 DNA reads TGTGCCAGCGGCAAACAGGGAAATGAGCAGTTCTTC. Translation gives CASGKQGNEQFF.

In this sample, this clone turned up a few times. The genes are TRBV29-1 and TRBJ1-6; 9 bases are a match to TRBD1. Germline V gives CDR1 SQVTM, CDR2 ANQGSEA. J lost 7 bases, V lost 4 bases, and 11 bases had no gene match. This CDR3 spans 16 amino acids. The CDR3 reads CSVGARYGTGNSPLHF. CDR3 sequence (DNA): TGCAGCGTTGGCGCCCGTTACGGGACAGGGAATTCACCCCTCCACTTT. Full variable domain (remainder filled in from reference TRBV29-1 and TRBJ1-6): SAVISQKPSRDICQRGTSLTIQCQVDSQVTMMFWYRQQPGQSLTLIATANQGSEATYESGFVIDKFPISRPNLTFSTLTVSNMSPEDSSIYLCSVGARYGTGNSPLHFGNGTRLTVT.

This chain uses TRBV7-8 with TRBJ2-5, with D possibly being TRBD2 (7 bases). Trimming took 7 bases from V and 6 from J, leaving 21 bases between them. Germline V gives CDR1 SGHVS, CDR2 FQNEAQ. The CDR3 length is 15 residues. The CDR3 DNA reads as TGTGCCAGCACCAAGTCGGGGGCGGGGGAAAAGACCCAGTACTTC. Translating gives CASTKSGAGEKTQYF.

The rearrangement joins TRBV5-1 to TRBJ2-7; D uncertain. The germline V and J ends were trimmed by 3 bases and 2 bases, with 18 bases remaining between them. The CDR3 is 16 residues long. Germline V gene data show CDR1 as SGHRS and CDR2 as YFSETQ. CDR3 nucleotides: TGCGCCAGCAGCTCGACCCCGCGGAGCCCGACCTACGAGCAGTACTTC. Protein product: CASSSTPRSPTYEQYF.

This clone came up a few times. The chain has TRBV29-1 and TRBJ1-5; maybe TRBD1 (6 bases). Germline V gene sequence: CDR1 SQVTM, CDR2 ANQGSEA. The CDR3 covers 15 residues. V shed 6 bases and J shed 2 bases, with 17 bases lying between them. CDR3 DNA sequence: TGCAGCGTGGGGGCAGGGGTAGGGGGCAATCAGCCCCAGCATTTT. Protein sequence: CSVGAGVGGNQPQHF.

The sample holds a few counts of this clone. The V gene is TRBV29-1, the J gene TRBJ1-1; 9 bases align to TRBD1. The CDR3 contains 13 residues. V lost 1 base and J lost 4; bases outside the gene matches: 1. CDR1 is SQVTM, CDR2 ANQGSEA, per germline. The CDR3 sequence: CSVEGTGVTEAFF. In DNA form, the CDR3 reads TGCAGCGTTGAAGGGACAGGGGTCACTGAAGCTTTCTTT.

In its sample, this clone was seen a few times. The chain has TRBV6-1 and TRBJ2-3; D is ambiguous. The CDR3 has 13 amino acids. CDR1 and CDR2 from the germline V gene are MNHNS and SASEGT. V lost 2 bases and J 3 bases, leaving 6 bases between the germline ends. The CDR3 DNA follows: TGTGCCAGCAGTGAATACGGTACAGATACGCAGTATTTT. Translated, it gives CASSEYGTDTQYF.

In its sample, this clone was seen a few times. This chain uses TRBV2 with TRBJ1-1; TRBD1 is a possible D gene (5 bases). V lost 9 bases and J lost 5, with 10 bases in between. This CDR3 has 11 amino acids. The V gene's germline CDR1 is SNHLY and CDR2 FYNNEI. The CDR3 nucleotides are TGTGCCAGTTCGCGGGGGACTGAAGCTTTCTTT. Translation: CASSRGTEAFF.

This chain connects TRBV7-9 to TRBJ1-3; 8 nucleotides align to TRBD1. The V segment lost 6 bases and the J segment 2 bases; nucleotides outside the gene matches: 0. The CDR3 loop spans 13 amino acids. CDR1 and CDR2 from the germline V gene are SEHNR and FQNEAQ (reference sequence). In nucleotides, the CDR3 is TGTGCCAGCAGGGACAGGGCTGGAAACACCATATATTTT. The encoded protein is CASRDRAGNTIYF.

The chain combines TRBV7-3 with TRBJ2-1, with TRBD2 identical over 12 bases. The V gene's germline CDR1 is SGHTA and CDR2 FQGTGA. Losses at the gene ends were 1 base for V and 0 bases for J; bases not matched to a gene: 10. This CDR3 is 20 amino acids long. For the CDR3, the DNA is TGTGCCAGCAGCTTAAAGAGGACTAGCGGGGCCACGAGCTCCTACAATGAGCAGTTCTTC. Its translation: CASSLKRTSGATSSYNEQFF.

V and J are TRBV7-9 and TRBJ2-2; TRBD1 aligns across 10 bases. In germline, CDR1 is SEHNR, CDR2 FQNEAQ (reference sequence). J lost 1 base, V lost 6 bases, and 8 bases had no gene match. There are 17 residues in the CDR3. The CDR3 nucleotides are TGTGCCAGCAGTTTGAGAGGGACAGGGGAGAACACCGGGGAGCTGTTTTTT. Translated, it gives CASSLRGTGENTGELFF.

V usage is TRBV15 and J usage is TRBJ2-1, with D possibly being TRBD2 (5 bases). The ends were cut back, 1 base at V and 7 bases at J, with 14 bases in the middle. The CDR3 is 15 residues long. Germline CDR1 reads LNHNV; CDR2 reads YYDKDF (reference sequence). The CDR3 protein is CATSRVSGLGNEQFF. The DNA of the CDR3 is TGTGCCACCAGCAGAGTATCAGGACTTGGGAATGAGCAGTTCTTC.